The source of this T cell receptor (beta chain) is a study of beta chain features in type 1 diabetes. Looking at the study overall: No patient-donor differences in age, gender, total cells or subset yield. The number of sorted cells examined across all samples was approximately 100 million.

Cell sorting via CD45RO/CCR7/CD25/CD127/CD95/CD27 was performed to obtain CD4+ naive, central memory, regulatory and stem cell-like memory cells. Expressed TCRB transcripts were sequenced because the isolated RNA had all been reverse transcribed beforehand. Only in-frame clones appear in the TCRdb table, and some are missing; sequencing was by immunoSEQ multiplex PCR. The table has some 280,000 clones, 13% to 15% seen once. The junction had 7 bases not matched to a gene; V was cut back by 5 bases and J by 1 base. Per germline, CDR1 SGHAT and CDR2 FQNNGV. CDR3 length: 17 residues. Comment on this clone: The antigen is unknown.

Study results and caveats: Sequencing the cDNA could make cells with high TCR expression show up more than they should. Across all four CD4+ subsets, people with type 1 diabetes showed modestly shorter TCRB CDR3s.

Sequenced input: naive CD4+ T cells from blood. The chain joins TRBV11-2 to TRBJ2-2; 10 bases are a match to TRBD2. This receptor was obtained from a man aged 25 to 40 with type 1 diabetes. CDR3 protein: CASSGATSGRNTGELFF. DNA for the CDR3: TGTGCCAGCAGCGGAGCGACTAGCGGGCGGAACACCGGGGAGCTGTTTTTT.